What follows is one T cell receptor (beta chain) and its context. The table came from immunoSEQ multiplex PCR; TCRdb's copy has only in-frame clones and leaves some out. The sample shows 30,000 to 50,000 clones, roughly 94% of them seen only once. The data derive from a study of T cell changes during pregnancy in multiple sclerosis. The germline CDR1 and CDR2 sequences are SGHNT and YYREEE (reference sequence). Trimming cost V 0 bases and J 10 bases; bases outside gene matches: 9. CDR3 size: 16 residues. The sample here was CD4+ T cells from peripheral blood mononuclear cells, taken in the third trimester of pregnancy. This receptor was taken from a female donor with multiple sclerosis, enrolled in a pregnancy study. The rearrangement joins TRBV5-4 to TRBJ2-3; 12 nucleotides match TRBD1. The CDR3, as DNA: TGTGCCAGCAGCTTGGGGGGGACAGGGGGCGATTTGTCGCAGTATTTT. Amino acid sequence: CASSLGGTGGDLSQYF. Complete variable domain (other parts from reference TRBV5-4 and TRBJ2-3): ETGVTQSPTHLIKTRGQQVTLRCSSQSGHNTVSWYQQALGQGPQFIFQYYREEENGRGNFPPRFSGLQFPNYSSELNVNALELDDSALYLCASSLGGTGGDLSQYFGPGTRLTVL.